Following are 9 T cell receptor beta chains from one sample sequenced in a study of T-cell reconstitution after alpha-beta-depleted transplantation in children. Library preparation (for TCRbeta) was performed with unique molecular identifiers. MiXCR, run by TCRdb on the PCR reads, gives a single entry per CDR3 protein. The sample yields approximately 500,000 distinct CDR3 sequences, about 10% seen once. The sequences come from PBMCs, collected before TCRalphabeta/CD19-depleted stem cell transplant. The receptor source for this set is a child aged 2 to 15 with inherited bone marrow failure, due to receive a stem cell transplant.

This clonotype was counted ten times or more. The V call is TRBV11-2, the J call TRBJ2-1; possibly TRBD1 for D (6 bases). Germline V gene sequence: CDR1 SGHAT, CDR2 FQNNGV. Trimming shortened V by 3 bases and J by 8 bases, and 8 bases separated the two germline ends. CDR3 length equals 12 residues. The CDR3 DNA sequence: TGTGCCAGCAGCTTTGGGGGCGATGAGCAGTTCTTC. Its protein is CASSFGGDEQFF.

This clonotype was recorded at least ten times. The chain carries TRBV12-3 or TRBV12-4 and TRBJ2-7; D is possibly TRBD1 or TRBD2 (5 bases each). Trimming removed 0 bases at V and 2 bases at J, with 11 bases between. This CDR3 region has 15 residues. CDR3 DNA: TGTGCCAGCAGTTTAGCCGGGACCGCAACCTACGAGCAGTACTTC. This sequence encodes CASSLAGTATYEQYF.

This clonotype showed up many times. The rearrangement uses TRBV20-1 and TRBJ2-1; 12 bases map to TRBD2. From germline, CDR1 is DFQATT and CDR2 SNEGSKA (reference sequence). The CDR3 is 17 amino acids. V lost 0 bases and J lost 4; bases outside the gene matches: 7. The CDR3 is CSARDPITSGRYNEQFF. The CDR3 region has the DNA TGCAGTGCTAGAGATCCCATTACTAGCGGGAGGTACAATGAGCAGTTCTTC.

Turning to this clonotype: A much larger clone differs by one base, so this may be a read error. The V and J genes are TRBV9 and TRBJ1-2, with a weak D call TRBD1 (6 bases). CDR3 length: 14 amino acids. From germline, CDR1 is SGDLS and CDR2 YYNGEE. The V end lost 4 bases, the J end lost 9 bases, and 19 bases lay between the germline ends. The CDR3 sequence is CASSSAGTTRRYTF. CDR3 nucleotide sequence: TGTGCCAGCAGCTCGGCCGGGACAACTCGCCGCTACACCTTC.

This clonotype was recorded many times. The rearrangement uses TRBV24-1 and TRBJ2-7; D call uncertain. CDR3 size: 12 residues. Looked up from germline, CDR1 is KGHDR and CDR2 is SFDVKD. Trimming pared 3 bases from V and 7 bases from J, leaving 9 bases between. The CDR3 loop is CATSDLGWEQYF. CDR3 nucleotides: TGTGCCACCAGTGATCTGGGGTGGGAGCAGTACTTC.

The sample holds many counts of this clonotype. J is TRBJ1-2 and V is TRBV20-1, with TRBD1 matching 9 bases. Germline V CDR1 and CDR2: DFQATT, SNEGSKA (reference sequence). J was trimmed by 3 bases and V by 3 bases; bases with no gene match: 2. The CDR3 runs to 13 residues. DNA for the CDR3: TGCAGTGCTAGGGACAGGGGATACTATGGCTACACCTTC. It encodes CSARDRGYYGYTF.

This clonotype has a handful of counts. The J gene is TRBJ1-2, the V gene TRBV2; a weak D match, TRBD1 (6 bases). The V and J ends lost 11 bases and 4 bases respectively, with 14 bases between them. The CDR3 is 12 amino acids. CDR1 and CDR2 (germline): SNHLY, FYNNEI. This chain's CDR3 is CAGDRYSYGYTF. The CDR3 DNA sequence: TGTGCCGGCGACAGGTACTCCTATGGCTACACCTTC.

This clonotype has just a few counts. The rearrangement joins TRBV4-2 to TRBJ1-4, with D possibly matching TRBD1 (5 bases). The CDR3 runs to 16 residues. The V gene's germline CDR1 is LGHNA and CDR2 YNFKEQ. Trimming pared 7 bases from V and 8 bases from J, leaving 23 bases between. The CDR3 spells CASTEDTGRVFEKLFF. The CDR3 nucleotides are TGTGCCAGCACCGAAGACACAGGCAGGGTCTTCGAAAAACTGTTTTTT.

This clonotype was detected a few times. The J gene is TRBJ2-4, the V gene TRBV30; 8 bases are a match to TRBD2. The CDR3 is made up of 15 amino acids. Germline-derived CDR1 and CDR2 are GTSNPN and SVGIG (reference sequence). With 2 bases clipped from V and 3 bases from J, the junction kept 6 bases outside the gene matches. CDR3 loop: CAWSSSGTSKNIQYF. Here the CDR3 DNA reads TGTGCCTGGAGTTCGAGCGGGACTAGCAAAAACATTCAGTACTTC. The whole variable domain, filled in from reference TRBV30 and TRBJ2-4, reads SQTIHQWPATLVQPVGSPLSLECTVEGTSNPNLYWYRQAAGRGLQLLFYSVGIGQISSEVPQNLSASRPQDRQFILSSKKLLLSDSGFYLCAWSSSGTSKNIQYFGAGTRLSVL.